The entry below describes one T cell receptor beta chain. It was with random hexamers that 0.5 to 1 ug RNA was reverse transcribed. TCR beta CDR3 was amplified by immunoSEQ multiplex PCR. This amplification extended across 54 Vbeta and 13 Jbeta segments. TCRdb reprocessed the immunoSEQ multiplex PCR reads with MiXCR, giving one entry per CDR3 protein. The table records 330,000 or so distinct CDR3 sequences, 70% to 90% of them present only once. The record originates from a study of CD8 T cells in Susac syndrome. In blood CD8+ and CD4+ T cells, TCR beta underwent sequencing. TEMRA cells were enriched by FACS, and CD4+ and CD8+ T cells were negatively isolated. The CDR3 has 12 amino acids. CDR1 and CDR2 from the germline V gene are SGHNT and YYREEE (reference sequence). Trimming shortened V by 5 bases and J by 5 bases, and 10 bases separated the two germline ends.

This clonotype was obtained from a human donor with multiple sclerosis. Sequencing was done on a sample of CD8+ T cells from PBMCs. The chain carries TRBV5-4 and TRBJ1-2; D might be TRBD1 (5 bases). The CDR3 nucleotides are TGTGCCAGCAGTGGGACCGGTTATGGCTACACCTTC. It specifies CASSGTGYGYTF.